This T cell receptor (beta chain) was found in a study of blood T cell repertoires in COVID-19. As for the study in general: The origin of the acute and convalescent COVID-19 samples was the United States, Italy and Spain. From T cells, B-cell-depleted T cells, or PBMCs came the material, which was cDNA or gDNA.

In the authors' methods: Reference gene primer amplification gave estimated nucleated cell counts. Using immunoSEQ multiplex PCR, the repertoire was profiled, and TCRdb retains in-frame clones only, with some absent. The DNA gave D and trimming, while V, J and clone size come from that table. The repertoire holds 180,000 or so clones, with around four fifths as singletons. Patients of the Seattle cohort, enrolled during active infection, were followed longitudinally. The V gene lost 4 bases and the J gene lost 5 bases, with 13 bases spanning the gap. CDR3 length: 13 residues. Germline loops: CDR1 SGHRS, CDR2 YFSETQ. This clone was seen more than once but under ten times.

This chain joins TRBV5-1 and TRBJ2-7; D may be TRBD2 (5 bases). The TCR sequence derives from a woman between 65 and 79 years old with COVID-19, enrolled during active disease. Sample: peripheral blood. The CDR3 sequence is CASSRQEVDEQYF. The CDR3 nucleotides are TGCGCCAGCAGCCGTCAGGAGGTCGACGAGCAGTACTTC.